This TCR beta chain emerged from a study of shared clonotypes between healthy human individuals. Looking at the study overall: The study used three CD4 naive, three CD4 memory, two CD8 naive and one CD8 memory plate per donor. Study-wide points: Shared across several donors were around 5% of the naive CD4 clonotypes. Only blood underwent sampling, and tissue repertoires likely differ.

V lost 5 bases and J lost 1, with 14 bases in between. Germline assignment: CDR1 SEHNR and CDR2 FQNEAQ (reference sequence). This CDR3 has 15 amino acids. Naive CD45RA+ and memory CD45RA-negative subsets were split from CD4+ cells. Remarks on this clone: As yet, its antigen is unknown.

The method was immunoSEQ multiplex PCR; TCRdb's version includes in-frame clones alone and lacks a portion of them. The sample records about 2.3 million clones, 85% to 95% being singletons. Input material: naive CD4+ T cells from PBMCs. Subset denoted: CD45RA+ positively selected. The chain employs TRBV7-9 and TRBJ2-5; D may be TRBD1 (6 bases). The sequence came from a man aged 18 to 29 in good health. Some clones in this sample may be carry-over from other donors' samples. The CDR3, as DNA: TGTGCCAGCAGCGCCGGGGACACTTCCCAAGAGACCCAGTACTTC. Translated: CASSAGDTSQETQYF.